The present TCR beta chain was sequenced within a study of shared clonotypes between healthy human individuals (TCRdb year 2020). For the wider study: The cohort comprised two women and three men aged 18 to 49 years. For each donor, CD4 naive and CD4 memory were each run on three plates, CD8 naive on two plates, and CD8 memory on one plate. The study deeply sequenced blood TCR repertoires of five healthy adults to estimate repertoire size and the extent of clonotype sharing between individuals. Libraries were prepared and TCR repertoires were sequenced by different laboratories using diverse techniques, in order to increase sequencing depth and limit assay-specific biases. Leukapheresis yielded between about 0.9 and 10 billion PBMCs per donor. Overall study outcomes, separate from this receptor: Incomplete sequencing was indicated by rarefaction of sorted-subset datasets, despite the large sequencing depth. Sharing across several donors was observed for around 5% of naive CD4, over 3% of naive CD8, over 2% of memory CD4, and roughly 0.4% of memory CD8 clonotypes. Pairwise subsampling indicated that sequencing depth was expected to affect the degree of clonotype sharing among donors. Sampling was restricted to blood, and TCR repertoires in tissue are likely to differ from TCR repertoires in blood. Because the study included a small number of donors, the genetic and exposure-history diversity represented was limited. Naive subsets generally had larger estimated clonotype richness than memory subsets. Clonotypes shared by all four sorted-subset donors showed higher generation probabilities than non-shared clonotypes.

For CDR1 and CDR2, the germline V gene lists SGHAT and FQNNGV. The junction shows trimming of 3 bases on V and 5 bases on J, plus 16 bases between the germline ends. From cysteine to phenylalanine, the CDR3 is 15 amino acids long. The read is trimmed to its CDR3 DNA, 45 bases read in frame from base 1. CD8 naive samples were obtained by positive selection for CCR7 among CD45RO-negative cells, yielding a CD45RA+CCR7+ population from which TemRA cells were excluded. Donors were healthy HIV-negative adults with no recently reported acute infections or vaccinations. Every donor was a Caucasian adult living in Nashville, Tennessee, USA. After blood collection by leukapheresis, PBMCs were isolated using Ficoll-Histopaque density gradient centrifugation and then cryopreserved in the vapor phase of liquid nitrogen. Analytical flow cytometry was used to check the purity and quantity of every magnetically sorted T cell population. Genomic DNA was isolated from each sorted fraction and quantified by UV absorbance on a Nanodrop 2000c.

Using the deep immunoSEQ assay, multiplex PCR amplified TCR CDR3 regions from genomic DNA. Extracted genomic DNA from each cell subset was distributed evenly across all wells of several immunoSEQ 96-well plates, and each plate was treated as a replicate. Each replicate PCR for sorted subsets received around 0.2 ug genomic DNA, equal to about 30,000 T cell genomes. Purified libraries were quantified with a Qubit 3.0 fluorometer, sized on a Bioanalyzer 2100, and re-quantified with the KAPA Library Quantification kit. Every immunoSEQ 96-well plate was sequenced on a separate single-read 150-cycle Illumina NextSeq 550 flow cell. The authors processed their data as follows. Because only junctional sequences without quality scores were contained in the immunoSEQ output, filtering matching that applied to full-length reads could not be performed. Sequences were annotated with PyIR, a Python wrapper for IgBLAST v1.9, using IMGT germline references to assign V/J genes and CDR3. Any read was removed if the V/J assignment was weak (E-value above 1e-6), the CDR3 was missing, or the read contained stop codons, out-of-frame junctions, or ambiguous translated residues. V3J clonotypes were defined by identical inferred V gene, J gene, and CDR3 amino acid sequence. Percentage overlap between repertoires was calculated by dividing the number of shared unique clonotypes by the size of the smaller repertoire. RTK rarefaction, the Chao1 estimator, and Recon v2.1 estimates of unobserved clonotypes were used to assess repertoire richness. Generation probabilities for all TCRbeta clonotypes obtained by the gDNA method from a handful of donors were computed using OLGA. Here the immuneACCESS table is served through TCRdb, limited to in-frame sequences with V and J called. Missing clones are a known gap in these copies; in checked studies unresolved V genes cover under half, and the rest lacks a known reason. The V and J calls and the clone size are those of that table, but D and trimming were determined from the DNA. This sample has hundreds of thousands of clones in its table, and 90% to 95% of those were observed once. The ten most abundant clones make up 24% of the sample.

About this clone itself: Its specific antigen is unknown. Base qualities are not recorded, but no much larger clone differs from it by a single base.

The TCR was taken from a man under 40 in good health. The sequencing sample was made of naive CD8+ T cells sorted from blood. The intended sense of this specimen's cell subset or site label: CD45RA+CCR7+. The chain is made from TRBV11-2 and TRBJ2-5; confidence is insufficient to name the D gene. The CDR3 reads CASSFLGTPRETQYF. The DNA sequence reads TGTGCCAGCAGCTTTCTTGGCACGCCAAGGGAGACCCAGTACTTC.